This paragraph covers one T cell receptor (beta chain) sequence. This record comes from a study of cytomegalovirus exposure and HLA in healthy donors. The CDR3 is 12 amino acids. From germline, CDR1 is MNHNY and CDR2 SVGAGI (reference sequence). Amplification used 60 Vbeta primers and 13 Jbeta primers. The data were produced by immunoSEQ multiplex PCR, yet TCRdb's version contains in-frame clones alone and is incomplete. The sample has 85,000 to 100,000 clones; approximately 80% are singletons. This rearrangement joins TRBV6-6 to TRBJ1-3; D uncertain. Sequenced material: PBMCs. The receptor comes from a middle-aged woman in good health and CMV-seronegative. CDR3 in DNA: TGTGCGGCTCGGGAGAGAAGAAACACCATATATTTT. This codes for CAARERRNTIYF.